This TCR beta chain appears in the sequencing data of a study of blood T cell repertoires in COVID-19. Whole-study context: Whether acute or convalescent, the COVID-19 samples came from the United States, Italy and Spain. PBMCs, B-cell-depleted T cells, or T cells were the source of the cDNA or gDNA that made up the material.

Germline V gene sequence: CDR1 MNHEY, CDR2 SVGAGI. V shed 5 bases and J shed 4 bases, with 15 bases lying between them. This CDR3 contains 15 residues. In the authors' methods: Amplifying reference gene primers gave estimates of nucleated cell counts. Using immunoSEQ multiplex PCR, the repertoire was profiled, and TCRdb retains in-frame clones only, with some absent. V, J and clone size are those of that table, while D and trimming were read from the DNA. The table lists a few hundred thousand clones, around 86% of them singletons. The clonotype comes from a woman aged 30 to 39 with active or convalescent COVID-19. The rearrangement uses TRBV6-5 and TRBJ1-3; D possibly corresponds to TRBD1 (6 bases). Material for sequencing was peripheral blood. The CDR3, as DNA: TGTGCCAGCAGTCAGACTAGGGGGGGCGGAAACACCATATATTTT. Translated, it gives CASSQTRGGGNTIYF.